The entry below gives a single T cell receptor (beta chain) sequence along with its context. No cognate antigen has been identified for it. Base qualities are not provided; no much larger clone lies one nucleotide away. To prepare the library, the immunoSEQ multiplex PCR assay was applied. TCRdb's version of the immuneACCESS table is confined to in-frame rearrangements and falls short of the full clone set. An unresolved V gene accounts for under half of the shortfall where checked; the remainder is of unknown origin. The table for this sample lists some 410,000 clones; roughly 90% of them were counted only once. The ten biggest clones cover more than 6% of the sample. The data were obtained in a study of control samples from healthy donors and cancer patients (TCRdb year 2020). V is cut by 2 bases and J by 2 bases, and the space between the germline ends is 13 bases. CDR1 and CDR2, looked up from the germline V gene (reference sequence), are MNHEY and SMNVEV. Taken from cysteine to phenylalanine, the CDR3 has 15 residues. Solely the CDR3 DNA is kept, with 45 bases framed from the first base.

The source of this sequence is a man aged 40-55 years with head and neck cancer. Sequenced material: PBMCs. The rearrangement combines TRBV27 with TRBJ2-7; perhaps TRBD1 is the D gene, with 5 bases matching. DNA sequence: TGTGCCAGCAGTTTACTCTCGACAGTTGCCTACGAGCAGTACTTC. Translated, it reads CASSLLSTVAYEQYF.